A selection of T cell receptor beta chains follows, all from one sample in a study of response to subunit inactivated influenza vaccine. TCRdb reprocessed the RT-PCR reads via MiXCR and lists one record per CDR3 protein. The profile covers approximately 700,000 distinct CDR3 sequences, with about 15% appearing a single time and around 7% taken by the ten largest. Sequencing used PBMCs from blood, obtained 14 to 15 days before vaccination. These receptors came from a man aged 50 to 59 who received an inactivated influenza vaccine. Each CDR3 is given with its conserved first and last residue. Each record gives: J gene, D gene, V gene, clone size, CDR3 protein, CDR3 DNA. The D gene is left open where the match is weak. Part of the rows lack a size; the others show once, few, many or a class for expanded clones.

>TRBJ2-7|TRBD1|TRBV6-5|many
CASSYSWTGSYEQYF
TGTGCCAGCAGTTACTCTTGGACAGGGTCCTACGAGCAGTACTTC
>TRBJ2-1|TRBD1|TRBV5-1|.
CASSFQATGVRNEQFF
TGCGCCAGCAGCTTTCAGGCGACAGGGGTACGCAATGAGCAGTTCTTC
>TRBJ2-1|TRBD1|TRBV7-9|.
CASSRRDRGPEQFF
TGTGCCAGCAGCCGACGGGACAGGGGGCCGGAGCAGTTCTTC
>TRBJ1-1|.|TRBV6-2/TRBV6-3|few
CASSNGAGTEAFF
TGTGCCAGCAGCAACGGGGCGGGCACTGAAGCTTTCTTT
>TRBJ1-4|.|TRBV7-6|few
CASSLRTITGGEKLFF
TGTGCCAGCAGCCTCCGGACCATTACCGGCGGGGAAAAACTGTTTTTT
>TRBJ2-2|.|TRBV29-1|.
CSVKRGGTGGELFF
TGCAGCGTTAAAAGGGGCGGGACCGGCGGGGAGCTGTTTTTT
>TRBJ2-7|TRBD1|TRBV20-1|.
CSASPVDRDVYEQYF
TGCAGTGCTAGTCCCGTCGACAGGGATGTCTACGAGCAGTACTTC
>TRBJ2-7|.|TRBV28|few
CASRHRDPNLYEQYF
TGTGCCAGCAGGCACAGGGACCCCAATCTTTACGAGCAGTACTTC
>TRBJ2-3|.|TRBV20-1|few
CSARGQTDTQYF
TGCAGTGCTAGAGGACAGACAGATACGCAGTATTTT
>TRBJ2-7|.|TRBV7-8|few
CASSLTTPSYEQYF
TGTGCCAGCAGCTTAACTACACCATCCTACGAGCAGTACTTC
>TRBJ1-2|TRBD1|TRBV29-1|few
CSVEPTGGYYGYTF
TGCAGCGTTGAGCCGACAGGGGGATACTATGGCTACACCTTC
>TRBJ1-5|.|TRBV10-3|.
CAIALGSNQPQHF
TGTGCCATTGCGTTGGGTAGCAATCAGCCCCAGCATTTT
>TRBJ1-1|.|TRBV4-3|.
CASSQETRGAVAFF
TGCGCCAGCAGCCAAGAAACCCGGGGAGCGGTGGCTTTCTTT
>TRBJ2-1|TRBD2|TRBV30|few
CAWIRRGGSYNEQFF
TGTGCCTGGATTCGCCGGGGGGGCTCCTACAATGAGCAGTTCTTC
>TRBJ2-1|TRBD2|TRBV2|few
CASSARLAGGQF
TGTGCCAGCAGTGCTCGACTAGCGGGAGGACAATTC
>TRBJ2-7|TRBD2|TRBV6-2/TRBV6-3|.
CATRGTSIYEQYF
TGTGCCACCAGGGGGACTAGCATCTACGAGCAGTACTTC